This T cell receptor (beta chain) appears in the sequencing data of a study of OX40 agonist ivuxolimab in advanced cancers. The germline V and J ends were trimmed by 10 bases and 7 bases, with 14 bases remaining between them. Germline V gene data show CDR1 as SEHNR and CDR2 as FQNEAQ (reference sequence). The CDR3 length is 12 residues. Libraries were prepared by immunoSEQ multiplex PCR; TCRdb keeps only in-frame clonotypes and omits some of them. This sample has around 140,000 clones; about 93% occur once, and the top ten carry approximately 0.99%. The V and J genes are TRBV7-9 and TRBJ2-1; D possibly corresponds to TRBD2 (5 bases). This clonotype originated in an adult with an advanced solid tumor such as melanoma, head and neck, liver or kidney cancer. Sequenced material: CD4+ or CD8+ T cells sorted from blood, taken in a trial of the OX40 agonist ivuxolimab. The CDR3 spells CATTPGENEQFF. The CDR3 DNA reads TGTGCCACGACCCCTGGGGAGAATGAGCAGTTCTTC.